The 26 T cell receptor beta chains given below trace back to one sample, sequenced in a study of cytomegalovirus exposure and HLA in healthy donors. A multiplex PCR was run with 60 Vbeta primers and 13 Jbeta primers. Sequenced by immunoSEQ multiplex PCR; TCRdb stores in-frame clones only, minus some. The profile shows roughly 180,000 clones, about four fifths of them singletons. Sample: PBMCs. These receptors originate from a girl aged 5-17 years in good health and CMV-seropositive.

The chain recombines TRBV11-3 with TRBJ1-2; possibly TRBD1 for D (5 bases). CDR1 and CDR2 (germline): SGHNT, YENEEA. Between the trimmed V and J ends, which lost 0 bases and 2 bases, there was a span of 13 bases. The CDR3 is 16 residues long. For the CDR3, the DNA is TGTGCCAGCAGCTTAGAAGGCAGGGCATCGAACTATGGCTACACCTTC. As protein: CASSLEGRASNYGYTF.

V gene TRBV27 combines with J gene TRBJ2-5, with D unresolved. The V end was cut by 6 bases, the J end by 1 base, with 12 bases between. CDR3 size: 14 residues. The germline gives CDR1 MNHEY, CDR2 SMNVEV (reference sequence). The CDR3 DNA follows: TGTGCCAGCAGCCCTACCCCACCCCAAGAGACCCAGTACTTC. This gives the protein CASSPTPPQETQYF.

The chain carries TRBV9 and TRBJ2-3; no clear D gene. This CDR3 is 14 amino acids long. V dropped 0 bases and J dropped 4 bases, with 9 bases sitting between them. Germline assignment: CDR1 SGDLS and CDR2 YYNGEE. The DNA of the CDR3 is TGTGCCAGCAGCGTAGCCGAGTTTTCAGATACGCAGTATTTT. This gives the protein CASSVAEFSDTQYF.

This chain joins TRBV15 and TRBJ2-3; 7 nucleotides agree with TRBD2. The CDR3 covers 16 residues. Unmatched junction bases numbered 8, after V lost 1 base and J lost 4 bases. CDR1 LNHNV and CDR2 YYDKDF come from the germline V gene (reference sequence). CDR3 amino acids: CATSRVAGRVADTQYF. The CDR3 DNA is TGTGCCACCAGCAGAGTAGCTGGGAGGGTTGCAGATACGCAGTATTTT.

The chain carries TRBV5-8 and TRBJ1-1; 11 bases are shared with TRBD1. The J segment lost 11 bases and the V segment lost 5 bases, leaving 5 bases of the junction unmatched. The V gene's germline CDR1 is SGHTS and CDR2 YDEGEE. The length of the CDR3 is 12 residues. The CDR3 loop reads CASSPGQGGAFF. For the CDR3, the DNA is TGTGCCAGCAGTCCGGGACAGGGGGGGGCTTTCTTT.

This chain links TRBV9 with TRBJ2-1, with D possibly TRBD2 on 5 matching bases. CDR3 length equals 16 residues. Trimming removed 4 bases from V and 9 bases from J, with 23 bases in between. Germline lookup yields CDR1 SGDLS and CDR2 YYNGEE. The CDR3 DNA is TGTGCCAGCAGCCCAGGAGGAGAAATCTCTACAAGTGAGCAGTTCTTC. Its translation is CASSPGGEISTSEQFF.

The chain has TRBV27 and TRBJ1-6; D may be TRBD1 (6 bases). The CDR3 has 16 residues. Germline V CDR1 and CDR2: MNHEY, SMNVEV (reference sequence). V dropped 8 bases and J dropped 5 bases, with 19 bases sitting between them. The chain's CDR3 is CASPTADRHHNSPLHF. In nucleotides, the CDR3 is TGTGCCAGCCCTACCGCCGACAGGCACCATAATTCACCCCTCCACTTT.

V gene TRBV4-2 combines with J gene TRBJ1-6; 7 bases agree with TRBD1. Germline loops: CDR1 LGHNA, CDR2 YNFKEQ. This CDR3 is built from 14 residues. V shed 4 bases, J shed 9 bases, and the junction held 6 bases outside the gene matches. The CDR3: CASSLGTDISPLHF. The CDR3, as DNA: TGTGCCAGCAGCCTCGGGACAGATATTTCACCCCTCCACTTT.

The CDR3 loop is CASSEKGQGEKLFF. The CDR3 region has the DNA TGTGCCAGCAGTGAGAAGGGACAGGGCGAAAAACTGTTTTTT. The chain combines TRBV6-1 with TRBJ1-4; 9 bases map to TRBD1. V gave up 3 bases and J gave up 8 bases; unmatched junction bases: 4. CDR3 length: 14 residues. The germline V gene encodes CDR1 MNHNS and CDR2 SASEGT.

The rearrangement links TRBV6-4 to TRBJ2-3; possibly TRBD1 for D (6 bases). Germline loops: CDR1 MRHNA, CDR2 SNTAGT. V lost 5 bases, J lost 4 bases, and 13 bases lay in between. The CDR3 is 14 residues long. In DNA form, the CDR3 reads TGTGCCAGCAGTCCGGGGCCAGGGGCAGATACGCAGTATTTT. Protein sequence: CASSPGPGADTQYF.

This clone appeared once. The chain recombines TRBV4-3 with TRBJ2-2; perhaps TRBD2 as D (5 bases). The CDR3 is 12 residues long. V dropped 3 bases and J dropped 9 bases, with 8 bases sitting between them. Germline lookup yields CDR1 LGHNA and CDR2 YSLEER. Written as DNA, the CDR3 is TGCGCCAGCAGCCAGAGAGGGCGGGAGCTGTTTTTT. This gives the protein CASSQRGRELFF.

This chain uses TRBV27 with TRBJ1-1; a possible D gene is TRBD1 (5 bases). The CDR3 runs 13 residues. V lost 3 bases and J 3 bases, leaving 8 bases between the germline ends. CDR1 and CDR2 (germline): MNHEY, SMNVEV (reference sequence). The CDR3 coding sequence is TGTGCCAGCAGTTTGGGGCCTTACACTGAAGCTTTCTTT. This codes for CASSLGPYTEAFF.

This chain joins TRBV5-8 and TRBJ2-1, with a weak D call TRBD1 (5 bases). The CDR3 is 18 residues long. Germline lookup yields CDR1 SGHTS and CDR2 YDEGEE. V lost 4 bases, J lost 3 bases, and 23 bases lay in between. The DNA of the CDR3 is TGTGCCAGCAGCCCGGCTGGGAAGTTAGGGGTTTTCTACAATGAGCAGTTCTTC. Translation: CASSPAGKLGVFYNEQFF.

The V call is TRBV5-5, the J call TRBJ2-4, with 7 bases lining up with TRBD1. Germline CDR1 SGHKS, CDR2 YYEKEE (reference sequence). This CDR3 is built from 15 residues. J lost 9 bases, V lost 0 bases, and 9 bases had no gene match. DNA of the CDR3: TGTGCCAGCAGCTTGGCCACCCAGGGGGTGGTCATTCAGTACTTC. Its translation: CASSLATQGVVIQYF.

The V gene is TRBV4-3, the J gene TRBJ1-6; D remains unclear. Germline assignment: CDR1 LGHNA and CDR2 YSLEER. V lost 1 base and J lost 4, with 11 bases in between. The CDR3 runs to 16 residues. The DNA for the CDR3 is TGCGCCAGCAGCCAAGGCGGGCCCGATTATAATTCACCCCTCCACTTT. It translates to CASSQGGPDYNSPLHF.

The chain carries TRBV4-1 and TRBJ2-5, with D possibly matching TRBD2 (5 bases). V gave up 0 bases and J gave up 5 bases, with 13 bases separating them. The length of the CDR3 is 15 residues. CDR1 MGHRA and CDR2 YSYEKL come from the germline V gene. The CDR3 region has the DNA TGCGCCAGCAGCCAAGAACGTCTAGCCGGGGAGACCCAGTACTTC. This translates into CASSQERLAGETQYF.

The V call is TRBV21-1, the J call TRBJ2-7; the table assigns TRBD2, which was not confirmed against the DNA. TRBV21-1 is a pseudogene segment. CDR3 size: 16 residues. The CDR3 protein is CASSTKSSVSSYEQYF. The CDR3 DNA reads as TGTGCCAGCAGCACAAAGAGCAGCGTAAGCTCCTACGAGCAGTACTTC.

The chain is built from TRBV7-9 and TRBJ2-7; 9 bases map to TRBD1. The germline gives CDR1 SEHNR, CDR2 FQNEAQ (reference sequence). The CDR3 is made up of 16 amino acids. Trimming took 5 bases from V and 2 from J; bases not matched to a gene: 10. The CDR3 protein is CASSALQGAPAYEQYF. CDR3 coding DNA: TGTGCCAGCAGCGCTTTACAGGGGGCGCCCGCCTACGAGCAGTACTTC.

The chain uses TRBV2 and TRBJ2-7, with a weak D call TRBD1 (6 bases). Looked up from germline, CDR1 is SNHLY and CDR2 is FYNNEI. This CDR3 contains 12 residues. Between the trimmed V and J ends, which lost 6 bases and 3 bases, there was a span of 9 bases. Here the CDR3 DNA reads TGTGCCAGCAGGGACAGCATCTACGAGCAGTACTTC. As protein: CASRDSIYEQYF.

The chain links TRBV19 to TRBJ2-1; D is possibly TRBD1 (6 bases). The V end was cut by 7 bases, the J end by 6 bases, with 16 bases between. The CDR3 loop spans 14 amino acids. Germline loops: CDR1 LNHDA, CDR2 SQIVND (reference sequence). Here the CDR3 DNA reads TGTGCCAGTACCCCGGGACACAGACTCAATGAGCAGTTCTTC. Translating gives CASTPGHRLNEQFF. Drawing the rest from reference TRBV19 and TRBJ2-1, the complete variable domain is DGGITQSPKYLFRKEGQNVTLSCEQNLNHDAMYWYRQDPGQGLRLIYYSQIVNDFQKGDIAEGYSVSREKKESFPLTVTSAQKNPTAFYLCASTPGHRLNEQFFGPGTRLTVL.

This sequence joins TRBV6-5 and TRBJ1-2; no clear D. The length of the CDR3 is 12 residues. V was trimmed by 9 bases and J by 3 bases, leaving 11 bases between them. Germline CDR1 reads MNHEY; CDR2 reads SVGAGI. CDR3 nucleotide sequence: TGTGCCAGTAGGGAGGGTGACTATGGCTACACCTTC. This encodes CASREGDYGYTF.

J is TRBJ2-5 and V is TRBV10-3; 9 nucleotides agree with TRBD1. The V gene end was trimmed by 3 bases and the J gene end by 3 bases; junction bases not matched to a gene: 2. Germline CDR1 ENHRY, CDR2 SYGVKD. CDR3 size: 14 residues. For the CDR3, the DNA is TGTGCCATCAGTGATTGGACAGGGGAAGAGACCCAGTACTTC. This sequence encodes CAISDWTGEETQYF.

This clone has just a few counts. The chain combines TRBV6-5 with TRBJ2-1; 9 nucleotides align to TRBD1. Unmatched junction bases numbered 12, after V lost 7 bases and J lost 8 bases. This CDR3 is 15 amino acids long. CDR1 and CDR2 from the germline V gene are MNHEY and SVGAGI. In DNA, the CDR3 is TGTGCCAGCACTCCAACGGGACAGGGTAGTCATGAGCAGTTCTTC. Translation gives CASTPTGQGSHEQFF.

The gene calls are TRBV4-3 and TRBJ2-3; 10 bases are shared with TRBD2. This CDR3 is built from 22 residues. The V gene end was trimmed by 0 bases and the J gene end by 4 bases; junction bases not matched to a gene: 22. Germline-derived CDR1 and CDR2 are LGHNA and YSLEER. For the CDR3, the DNA is TGCGCCAGCAGCCAAGAGAGACGATGGTACAGCGGGGGGGATCTCGTTCCAGATACGCAGTATTTT. It is translated as CASSQERRWYSGGDLVPDTQYF.

The CDR3, as DNA: TGTGCCATAAGACAGGGAGAGACCCAGTACTTC. It specifies CAIRQGETQYF. The rearrangement links TRBV10-3 to TRBJ2-5; the match to TRBD1 covers 7 bases. J was trimmed by 4 bases and V by 9 bases; bases with no gene match: 2. Germline CDR1 is ENHRY and CDR2 is SYGVKD. The CDR3 spans 11 residues.

The gene calls are TRBV4-3 and TRBJ2-1; tentatively, D is TRBD1 (5 bases). The CDR3 contains 15 residues. V lost 0 bases to trimming and J lost 1 base, with 7 bases between them. Germline V gene sequence: CDR1 LGHNA, CDR2 YSLEER. Here the CDR3 DNA reads TGCGCCAGCAGCCAAGACAGGACATCCTACAATGAGCAGTTCTTC. It is translated as CASSQDRTSYNEQFF.